The 27 T cell receptor beta chains presented below share a single source sample, sequenced in a study of early T cells in non-severe SARS-CoV-2 infection. TCRdb reprocessed the 5' RACE reads via MiXCR and lists one record per CDR3 protein. Here the sample spans some 62,000 distinct CDR3 sequences, less than 10% being singletons. The sample was whole blood. These receptors all stem from an adult who was a healthcare worker with PCR-confirmed SARS-CoV-2 infection or an uninfected control (not recorded which).

J is TRBJ2-3 and V is TRBV4-1; D tentatively fits TRBD1 or TRBD2 (5 bases each). The CDR3 spans 17 residues. V shed 0 bases and J shed 6 bases, with 19 bases lying between them. CDR1 and CDR2 from the germline V gene are MGHRA and YSYEKL. The CDR3 nucleotides read TGCGCCAGCAGCCAAGAATCCAATTTGCGAGGGGCGGATACGCAGTATTTT. Translation gives CASSQESNLRGADTQYF.

There are many counts of this clonotype. The chain combines TRBV20-1 with TRBJ1-2; a weak D match, TRBD1 (5 bases). The V end was cut by 2 bases, the J end by 4 bases, with 17 bases between. CDR1 is DFQATT and CDR2 is SNEGSKA in the germline V gene (reference sequence). This CDR3 has 15 residues. CDR3 loop: CSARIPGTEAYGYTF. The CDR3, as DNA: TGCAGTGCTAGAATCCCCGGGACCGAAGCCTATGGCTACACCTTC.

The chain recombines TRBV5-1 with TRBJ1-4; D possibly corresponds to TRBD1 (6 bases). This CDR3 is built from 16 residues. V lost 4 bases to trimming and J lost 0 bases, with 13 bases between them. CDR1 and CDR2 from the germline V gene are SGHRS and YFSETQ. CDR3 sequence reads: CASSIGGISTNEKLFF. The CDR3 DNA sequence: TGCGCCAGCAGCATAGGGGGGATCTCAACTAATGAAAAACTGTTTTTT.

Only a few counts were recorded for this clonotype. V usage is TRBV7-3 and J usage is TRBJ2-2; 7 bases match TRBD2. Germline assignment: CDR1 SGHTA and CDR2 FQGTGA. Trimming removed 5 bases from V and 5 bases from J; junction bases left unmatched: 5. This CDR3 is 14 amino acids long. The CDR3 DNA follows: TGTGCCAGCAGCCCGACTAGCCCAACCGGGGAGCTGTTTTTT. This sequence encodes CASSPTSPTGELFF.

This clonotype was picked up a small number of times. CDR3 region: CASSPRGKTGYKTPLHF. CDR3 DNA: TGTGCCAGCTCACCACGAGGGAAGACAGGGTATAAGACTCCCCTCCACTTT. The genes are TRBV18 and TRBJ1-6, with TRBD1 matching over 7 bases. The germline gives CDR1 KGHSH, CDR2 LQKENI. The CDR3 is 17 residues long. V trimming: 1 base; J trimming: 13 bases; junction bases outside the gene matches: 16.

This clonotype was detected a few times. The chain carries TRBV6-5 and TRBJ1-6, with D perhaps TRBD1 (5 bases). Looked up from germline, CDR1 is MNHEY and CDR2 is SVGAGI. The V end was cut by 6 bases, the J end by 7 bases, with 10 bases between. The CDR3 contains 13 residues. This CDR3 reads CASRTAGNSPLHF. DNA for the CDR3: TGTGCCAGCAGGACAGCAGGGAATTCACCCCTCCACTTT.

Ten or more counts support this clonotype. V and J are TRBV3-1 and TRBJ2-6, with unresolved D. The CDR3 is made up of 12 amino acids. Deletions cut 5 bases from V and 2 bases from J, with 1 base between. CDR1 LGHDT and CDR2 YNNKEL come from the germline V gene (reference sequence). CDR3 loop: CASSAGANVLTF. CDR3 DNA sequence: TGTGCCAGCAGCGCTGGGGCCAACGTCCTGACTTTC.

In regard to this clonotype: A junction end diverges from the germline sequence, so it may reflect a read error. The chain joins TRBV5-1 to TRBJ1-4, with D hard to call. The germline V gene encodes CDR1 SGHRS and CDR2 YFSETQ. This CDR3 has 14 residues. The DNA for the CDR3 is TGCGCTAGCAGCGGTTCAGCAACTAATGAAAAACTGTTTTTT. This sequence encodes CASSGSATNEKLFF.

The chain recombines TRBV5-1 with TRBJ2-3; 11 positions agree with TRBD2. V lost 4 bases to trimming and J lost 3 bases; unmatched junction nucleotides: 10. This CDR3 spans 17 amino acids. Germline-derived CDR1 and CDR2 are SGHRS and YFSETQ. CDR3 in DNA: TGCGCCAGCAGCCCCCAGTGGTCTAGCGGGAGGACAGATACGCAGTATTTT. Translation gives CASSPQWSSGRTDTQYF.

By frequency in the sample, this clonotype is medium-sized. Written as DNA, the CDR3 is TGCAGCGTTGAAGGGACAGGGTACAATGAGCAGTTCTTC. The encoded protein is CSVEGTGYNEQFF. The rearrangement uses TRBV29-1 and TRBJ2-1; 8 positions agree with TRBD1. After removal of 1 base from V and 4 bases from J, the junction contained 0 bases not matched to a gene. CDR3 length: 13 residues. In germline, CDR1 is SQVTM, CDR2 ANQGSEA.

The sample holds a few counts of this clonotype. The chain joins TRBV27 to TRBJ1-1, with TRBD1 matching 7 bases. The trim removed 6 bases at V and 0 bases at J, leaving 4 bases unmatched. The CDR3 contains 14 residues. The germline gives CDR1 MNHEY, CDR2 SMNVEV (reference sequence). CDR3 sequence: CASRRTGLNTEAFF. The DNA of the CDR3 is TGTGCCAGCAGGCGGACAGGATTGAACACTGAAGCTTTCTTT.

The table lists this clonotype with many counts. The chain is built from TRBV7-2 and TRBJ2-1; 10 bases are shared with TRBD1. Germline trimming cut 1 base from V and 2 bases from J; bases unmatched to any gene: 2. The CDR3 covers 16 residues. The germline V gene has CDR1 SGHTA and CDR2 FQGNSA. This CDR3 reads CASSLGGQGTYNEQFF. The CDR3 DNA sequence: TGTGCCAGCAGCTTAGGGGGACAGGGGACCTACAATGAGCAGTTCTTC.

V and J are TRBV29-1 and TRBJ1-1; 7 nucleotides align to TRBD1. The junction had 8 bases not matched to a gene; V was cut back by 6 bases and J by 10 bases. The CDR3 is made up of 11 amino acids. Germline V gives CDR1 SQVTM, CDR2 ANQGSEA. The CDR3 protein is CSVRQTGPAFF. Here the CDR3 DNA reads TGCAGCGTCCGCCAGACAGGGCCAGCTTTCTTT.

At least ten counts were recorded for this clonotype. J is TRBJ1-6 and V is TRBV2; D unclear. Per the germline V gene, CDR1 is SNHLY and CDR2 is FYNNEI. V lost 6 bases, J lost 9 bases, and 12 bases lay in between. The CDR3 has 13 residues. CDR3 DNA sequence: TGTGCCAGCAGAAACCCTGATGGTTCACCCCTCCACTTT. It encodes CASRNPDGSPLHF. Complete variable domain (other parts from reference TRBV2 and TRBJ1-6): EPEVTQTPSHQVTQMGQEVILRCVPISNHLYFYWYRQILGQKVEFLVSFYNNEISEKSEIFDDQFSVERPDGSNFTLKIRSTKLEDSAMYFCASRNPDGSPLHFGNGTRLTVT.

This clonotype was recorded at least ten times. The chain is built from TRBV29-1 and TRBJ2-3; D gene unclear. The CDR3 contains 14 residues. CDR1 is SQVTM and CDR2 is ANQGSEA in the germline V gene. V gave up 6 bases and J gave up 7 bases, with 20 bases separating them. This chain's CDR3 is CSVRTLSGRHTQYF. CDR3 bases: TGCAGCGTCCGAACCCTATCGGGTCGGCATACGCAGTATTTT.

This clonotype was observed at least ten times. The rearrangement joins TRBV9 to TRBJ1-1; D unclear. Trimming took off 3 bases at V and 10 bases at J, with 10 bases between the two ends. Germline V gives CDR1 SGDLS, CDR2 YYNGEE. CDR3 length equals 11 residues. The CDR3 is CASSAVGGAFF. CDR3 nucleotide sequence: TGTGCCAGCAGCGCGGTCGGTGGAGCTTTCTTT.

This clonotype appeared a few times. J is TRBJ2-2 and V is TRBV20-1; 10 nucleotides align to TRBD2. The CDR3 length is 17 residues. Per germline, CDR1 DFQATT and CDR2 SNEGSKA (reference sequence). J lost 2 bases, V lost 0 bases, and 6 bases had no gene match. CDR3 in DNA: TGCAGTGCTAGAGATTCTAGGACTAGCGGAAACACCGGGGAGCTGTTTTTT. Translated: CSARDSRTSGNTGELFF.

This clonotype was picked up many times. The CDR3 nucleotides are TGTGCCATCAGTACCCATCGGGGGGACACTGAAGCTTTCTTT. Translation gives CAISTHRGDTEAFF. The chain recombines TRBV10-3 with TRBJ1-1; D is perhaps TRBD1 (5 bases). In germline, CDR1 is ENHRY, CDR2 SYGVKD. This CDR3 has 14 residues. Trimming cost V 5 bases and J 3 bases, with 13 bases left between them.

The J gene is TRBJ1-2, the V gene TRBV7-6; a weak D match, TRBD1 (6 bases). Germline-derived CDR1 and CDR2 are SGHVS and FNYEAQ. CDR3 length: 17 residues. V was trimmed by 1 base and J by 0 bases, leaving 15 bases between them. CDR3 in DNA: TGTGCCAGCAGCTTAGAAGGTTCAGGGGCTTCTAACTATGGCTACACCTTC. This encodes CASSLEGSGASNYGYTF.

This clonotype has a handful of counts. The CDR3 protein is CASILPSPGLAIEQFF. The CDR3 DNA follows: TGTGCCAGCATCCTCCCGAGTCCGGGACTAGCTATTGAGCAGTTCTTC. This rearrangement joins TRBV12-3 or TRBV12-4 to TRBJ2-1; 9 bases match TRBD2. Trimming removed 7 bases from V and 9 bases from J; junction bases left unmatched: 16. This CDR3 region has 16 residues.

The sample holds a few counts of this clonotype. The chain uses TRBV23-1 and TRBJ2-5; 8 bases match TRBD1. TRBV23-1 belongs to the ORF category, with a function that is uncertain. The V gene end was trimmed by 7 bases and the J gene end by 1 base; junction bases not matched to a gene: 11. The CDR3 runs to 16 residues. CDR3 sequence (DNA): TGCGCCAGCACGGGTACCCGAGGACAGGGCCAAGAGACCCAGTACTTC. It yields the protein CASTGTRGQGQETQYF.

The V call is TRBV7-8, the J call TRBJ2-7; 11 bases are a match to TRBD2. The CDR3 loop spans 15 amino acids. The germline gives CDR1 SGHVS, CDR2 FQNEAQ. With V trimmed by 1 base and J by 4 bases, 3 bases remained unmatched. CDR3 bases: TGTGCCAGCAGCTTAGTTCCTAGCGGGGGGTACGAGCAGTACGTC. Its translation: CASSLVPSGGYEQYV.

The sample holds many counts of this clonotype. The chain links TRBV7-3 to TRBJ1-2; TRBD1 is a possible D gene (5 bases). The CDR3 runs 15 residues. Deletions cut 2 bases from V and 4 bases from J, with 14 bases between. The germline V gene has CDR1 SGHTA and CDR2 FQGTGA. CDR3 nucleotides: TGTGCCAGCAGCTTATTGCCAGGGACGGGCTATGGCTACACCTTC. Translating it yields CASSLLPGTGYGYTF.

The chain couples TRBV24-1 to TRBJ2-7; D might be TRBD2 (8 bases). The V end was cut by 5 bases, the J end by 3 bases, with 19 bases between. CDR3 size: 16 residues. Germline assignment: CDR1 KGHDR and CDR2 SFDVKD. The chain's CDR3 is CATSGGGTAFHYEQYV. The DNA of the CDR3 is TGTGCCACCAGTGGCGGGGGGACAGCCTTTCACTACGAGCAGTACGTC.

In DNA, the CDR3 is TGTGCCAGCAGTTTCACGGGGCCCCAGTACTTC. It specifies CASSFTGPQYF. The chain combines TRBV12-3 or TRBV12-4 with TRBJ2-5, with D possibly called TRBD1 or TRBD2 (5 bases each). V was cut by 3 bases and J by 9 bases, with 8 bases left in between. The CDR3 is 11 amino acids.

This clonotype turned up a few times. V gene TRBV4-1 combines with J gene TRBJ1-1; D is possibly TRBD1 (5 bases). V lost 6 bases, J lost 4 bases, and 9 bases lay in between. The CDR3 covers 12 residues. Germline assignment: CDR1 MGHRA and CDR2 YSYEKL. DNA for the CDR3: TGCGCCAGCAGTCGGGGGTTCACTGAAGCTTTCTTT. Its protein is CASSRGFTEAFF.

Ten or more counts support this clonotype. The chain recombines TRBV24-1 with TRBJ2-1; perhaps TRBD1 as D (6 bases). The CDR3 consists of 14 residues. V dropped 5 bases and J dropped 5 bases, with 12 bases sitting between them. In germline, CDR1 is KGHDR, CDR2 SFDVKD. As DNA, the CDR3 is TGTGCCACCAGTGCACGGTGGGGGCACAATGAGCAGTTCTTC. Protein: CATSARWGHNEQFF.